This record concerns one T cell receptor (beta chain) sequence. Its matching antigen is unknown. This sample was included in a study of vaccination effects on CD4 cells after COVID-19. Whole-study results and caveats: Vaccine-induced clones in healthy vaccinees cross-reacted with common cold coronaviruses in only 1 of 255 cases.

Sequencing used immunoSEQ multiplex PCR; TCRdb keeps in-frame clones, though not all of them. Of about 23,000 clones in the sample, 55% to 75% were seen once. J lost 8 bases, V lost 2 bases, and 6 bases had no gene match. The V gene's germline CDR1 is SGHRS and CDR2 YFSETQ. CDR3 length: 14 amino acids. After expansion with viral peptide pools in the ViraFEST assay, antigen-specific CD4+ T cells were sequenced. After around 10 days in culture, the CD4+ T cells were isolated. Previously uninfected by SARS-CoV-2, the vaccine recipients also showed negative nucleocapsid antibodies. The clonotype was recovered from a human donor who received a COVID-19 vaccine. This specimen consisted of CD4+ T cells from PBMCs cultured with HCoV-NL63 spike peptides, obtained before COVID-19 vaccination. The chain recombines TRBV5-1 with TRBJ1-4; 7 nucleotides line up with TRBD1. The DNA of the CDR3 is TGCGCCAGCAGCTTTTCAGGGGGGTACGAAAAACTGTTTTTT. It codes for CASSFSGGYEKLFF.